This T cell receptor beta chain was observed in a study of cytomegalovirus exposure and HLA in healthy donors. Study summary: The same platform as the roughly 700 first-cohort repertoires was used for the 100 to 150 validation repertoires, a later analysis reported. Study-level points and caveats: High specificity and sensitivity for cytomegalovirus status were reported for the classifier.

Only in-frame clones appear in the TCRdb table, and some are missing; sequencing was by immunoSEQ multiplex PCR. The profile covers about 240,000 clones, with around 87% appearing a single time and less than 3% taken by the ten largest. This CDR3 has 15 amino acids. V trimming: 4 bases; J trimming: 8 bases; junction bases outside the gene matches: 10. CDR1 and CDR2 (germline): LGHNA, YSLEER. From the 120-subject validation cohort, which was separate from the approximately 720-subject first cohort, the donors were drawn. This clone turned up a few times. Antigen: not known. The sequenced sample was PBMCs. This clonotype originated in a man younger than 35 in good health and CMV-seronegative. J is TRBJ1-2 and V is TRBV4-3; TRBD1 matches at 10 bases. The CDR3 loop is CASSPGDRGYDGYTF. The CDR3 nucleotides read TGCGCCAGCAGCCCGGGGGACAGGGGTTATGACGGCTACACCTTC.